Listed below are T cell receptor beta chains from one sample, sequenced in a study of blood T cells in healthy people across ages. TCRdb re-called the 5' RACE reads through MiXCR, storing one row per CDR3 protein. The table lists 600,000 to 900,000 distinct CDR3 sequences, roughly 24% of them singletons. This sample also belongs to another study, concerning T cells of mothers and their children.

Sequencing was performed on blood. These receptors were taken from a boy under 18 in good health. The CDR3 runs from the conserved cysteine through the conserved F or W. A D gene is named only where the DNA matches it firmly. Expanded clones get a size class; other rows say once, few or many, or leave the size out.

CDR3nt: TGTGCCAGCAGTGTGGGAGGGGTCGAGCAGTTCTTC
CDR3aa: CASSVGGVEQFF
j_gene: TRBJ2-1
d_gene: TRBD2
abundance: once
v_gene: TRBV6-1

CDR3nt: TGCGCCAGCAGCAAAGGGGACACAGATACGCAGTATTTT
CDR3aa: CASSKGDTDTQYF
j_gene: TRBJ2-3
d_gene: NA
abundance: NA
v_gene: TRBV5-1

CDR3nt: TGTGCCAGCAGTTTATCGGGGCAGGGGATCGACGAGCAGTACTTC
CDR3aa: CASSLSGQGIDEQYF
j_gene: TRBJ2-7
d_gene: NA
abundance: NA
v_gene: TRBV28

CDR3nt: TGTGCCAGCAGCCAGTTGGGCTGGGACGAAGTTGCCGGGGAGCTGTTTTTT
CDR3aa: CASSQLGWDEVAGELFF
j_gene: TRBJ2-2
d_gene: NA
abundance: few
v_gene: TRBV4-2

CDR3nt: TGTGCCAGCAGCCATGGGACAGGGGGCAATTCACCCCTCCACTTT
CDR3aa: CASSHGTGGNSPLHF
j_gene: TRBJ1-6
d_gene: TRBD1
abundance: NA
v_gene: TRBV7-3

CDR3nt: TGCGCCAGCAGCCAAGATGTGGGACAGAACACCGGGGAGCTGTTTTTT
CDR3aa: CASSQDVGQNTGELFF
j_gene: TRBJ2-2
d_gene: NA
abundance: few
v_gene: TRBV4-3

CDR3nt: TGTGCCAGCAGTTACGAAGTCCGCCAAGAGACCCAGTACTTC
CDR3aa: CASSYEVRQETQYF
j_gene: TRBJ2-5
d_gene: NA
abundance: many
v_gene: TRBV6-2/TRBV6-3

CDR3nt: TGTGCCACCAGCAGAGAAGGGACAGGCCGGAATGAGCAGTTCTTC
CDR3aa: CATSREGTGRNEQFF
j_gene: TRBJ2-1
d_gene: TRBD1
abundance: few
v_gene: TRBV15

CDR3nt: TGCGCCAGCAGCTTGTGGGGACAGGGAGACTATGGCTACACCTTC
CDR3aa: CASSLWGQGDYGYTF
j_gene: TRBJ1-2
d_gene: TRBD1
abundance: NA
v_gene: TRBV5-1

CDR3nt: TGTGCCAGCAGTTCTCTTGGGACAGGGGCCTCCTACGAGCAGTACTTC
CDR3aa: CASSSLGTGASYEQYF
j_gene: TRBJ2-7
d_gene: TRBD1
abundance: NA
v_gene: TRBV28

CDR3nt: TGTGCCAGCAGCACCACCCTAGGCTCAGATACGCAGTATTTT
CDR3aa: CASSTTLGSDTQYF
j_gene: TRBJ2-3
d_gene: NA
abundance: NA
v_gene: TRBV7-9

CDR3nt: TGTGCCAGCAGCTTAGGCGGGACAGAATACGAGACCCAGTACTTC
CDR3aa: CASSLGGTEYETQYF
j_gene: TRBJ2-5
d_gene: NA
abundance: many
v_gene: TRBV7-2

CDR3nt: TGTGCCAGCTCACCACCCTCTGTGGACACTGAAGCTTTCTTT
CDR3aa: CASSPPSVDTEAFF
j_gene: TRBJ1-1
d_gene: NA
abundance: NA
v_gene: TRBV18

CDR3nt: TGCGCCAGCAGCATAACAGGGTTACGGAATGAAAAACTGTTTTTT
CDR3aa: CASSITGLRNEKLFF
j_gene: TRBJ1-4
d_gene: NA
abundance: few
v_gene: TRBV5-1

CDR3nt: TGTGCCAGCAATTACTCGATAAGGGTTGGAGGGAGGAACACTGAAGCTTTCTTT
CDR3aa: CASNYSIRVGGRNTEAFF
j_gene: TRBJ1-1
d_gene: NA
abundance: NA
v_gene: TRBV6-5

CDR3nt: TGTGCCAGCAGCATTGGACAGGGGAGCTACGAGCAGTACTTC
CDR3aa: CASSIGQGSYEQYF
j_gene: TRBJ2-7
d_gene: TRBD1
abundance: NA
v_gene: TRBV9

CDR3nt: TGTGCCAGCAGCCCCGGGAGGTCAACAACTAATGAAAAACTGTTTTTT
CDR3aa: CASSPGRSTTNEKLFF
j_gene: TRBJ1-4
d_gene: NA
abundance: NA
v_gene: TRBV5-5

CDR3nt: TGTGCCAGCAGCGTAGGGGGTCGGGGACACCAAGAGACCCAGTACTTC
CDR3aa: CASSVGGRGHQETQYF
j_gene: TRBJ2-5
d_gene: NA
abundance: once
v_gene: TRBV9

CDR3nt: TGTGCTAGCAGCGCCGTCGGGGGGAGAATGGAGACCCAGTACTTC
CDR3aa: CASSAVGGRMETQYF
j_gene: TRBJ2-5
d_gene: TRBD2
abundance: NA
v_gene: TRBV7-7

CDR3nt: TGTGCCAGCAGTGAACAGGGGGCTGGGCAGCCCCAGCATTTT
CDR3aa: CASSEQGAGQPQHF
j_gene: TRBJ1-5
d_gene: TRBD1
abundance: NA
v_gene: TRBV2

CDR3nt: TGTGCCAGCAGCTCAACGGAGGGGGACGAGCAGTACTTC
CDR3aa: CASSSTEGDEQYF
j_gene: TRBJ2-7
d_gene: NA
abundance: NA
v_gene: TRBV7-9

CDR3nt: TGCGCCAGCAGCTCCGCGGGGGTGGATGAGCAGTTCTTC
CDR3aa: CASSSAGVDEQFF
j_gene: TRBJ2-1
d_gene: TRBD2
abundance: NA
v_gene: TRBV5-1

CDR3nt: TGTGCCAGCAGGCAAACCATCAGGGCTTGGGGAAACACCATATATTTT
CDR3aa: CASRQTIRAWGNTIYF
j_gene: TRBJ1-3
d_gene: NA
abundance: NA
v_gene: TRBV28

CDR3nt: TGTGCCAGCAGCCAAGACGGGGACAGGGGGCGGGCCACGGCCCTTCAAGAGACCCAGTACTTC
CDR3aa: CASSQDGDRGRATALQETQYF
j_gene: TRBJ2-5
d_gene: TRBD1
abundance: few
v_gene: TRBV3-1

CDR3nt: TGTGCCATCAGTATGGACAGGGATGGAGAGCAGTACTTC
CDR3aa: CAISMDRDGEQYF
j_gene: TRBJ2-7
d_gene: TRBD1
abundance: NA
v_gene: TRBV10-3

CDR3nt: TGCAGTTGTCCGAGCTCCTACAATGAGCAGTTCTTC
CDR3aa: CSCPSSYNEQFF
j_gene: TRBJ2-1
d_gene: NA
abundance: NA
v_gene: TRBV20-1

CDR3nt: TGTGCCAGCAGCAATAGAACTCGGAGCGGGGGTACTCGAGAGACCCAGTACTTC
CDR3aa: CASSNRTRSGGTRETQYF
j_gene: TRBJ2-5
d_gene: NA
abundance: few
v_gene: TRBV21-1

CDR3nt: TGTGCCAGCAGCTCCCGGACTGAGCAGTTCTTC
CDR3aa: CASSSRTEQFF
j_gene: TRBJ2-1
d_gene: NA
abundance: NA
v_gene: TRBV7-2

CDR3nt: TGTGCCAGCAGCTTAGTGGCCTTGGACCCAACTATCGAGCAGTACTTC
CDR3aa: CASSLVALDPTIEQYF
j_gene: TRBJ2-7
d_gene: NA
abundance: many
v_gene: TRBV7-9

CDR3nt: TGTGCCACCAGCCTCGGAGGAGGGGATCAGGGCACAGATACGCAGTATTTT
CDR3aa: CATSLGGGDQGTDTQYF
j_gene: TRBJ2-3
d_gene: NA
abundance: NA
v_gene: TRBV24-1

CDR3nt: TGTGCCAGCAGCAATGAGAGTCACAGCGCCGAAGAGACCCAGTACTTC
CDR3aa: CASSNESHSAEETQYF
j_gene: TRBJ2-5
d_gene: NA
abundance: few
v_gene: TRBV3-1

CDR3nt: TGTGCCAGCACCCAACAAGAGACCCAGTACTTC
CDR3aa: CASTQQETQYF
j_gene: TRBJ2-5
d_gene: NA
abundance: NA
v_gene: TRBV6-2/TRBV6-3

CDR3nt: TGTGCCATCAGTGACTCCGGACAGGGCCACTCCTACGAGCAGTACTTC
CDR3aa: CAISDSGQGHSYEQYF
j_gene: TRBJ2-7
d_gene: TRBD1
abundance: NA
v_gene: TRBV10-3

CDR3nt: TGTGCCGGCAGCGCAACGGGACAGGAGGCCAGGGAGCAGTTCTTC
CDR3aa: CAGSATGQEAREQFF
j_gene: TRBJ2-1
d_gene: TRBD1
abundance: few
v_gene: TRBV9

CDR3nt: TGCGCCAGCAGCCAAGGGGAGAATTCACCCCTCCACTTT
CDR3aa: CASSQGENSPLHF
j_gene: TRBJ1-6
d_gene: NA
abundance: few
v_gene: TRBV4-1

CDR3nt: TGCGCCAGCAGCGTGGTGGGACAGACCTTCCTTGAGACCCAGTACTTC
CDR3aa: CASSVVGQTFLETQYF
j_gene: TRBJ2-5
d_gene: TRBD1
abundance: NA
v_gene: TRBV5-1

CDR3nt: TGTGCCAGCAGTGAAGCCCTAGCGGGGGTGTCTCGGGAGACCCAGTACTTC
CDR3aa: CASSEALAGVSRETQYF
j_gene: TRBJ2-5
d_gene: TRBD2
abundance: NA
v_gene: TRBV2

CDR3nt: TGTGCCAGCAGTCGTTCCGGGACTAGCGGGGGGGGAGATACGCAGTATTTT
CDR3aa: CASSRSGTSGGGDTQYF
j_gene: TRBJ2-3
d_gene: TRBD2
abundance: few
v_gene: TRBV2

CDR3nt: TGTGCCAGCAGTGCGGGATGGGACAGCGGCAATCAGCCCCAGCATTTT
CDR3aa: CASSAGWDSGNQPQHF
j_gene: TRBJ1-5
d_gene: TRBD1
abundance: NA
v_gene: TRBV25-1

CDR3nt: TGTGCCAGCAGTTACGGCGGGACAGGGGGCCCCTGGAACTATGGCTACACCTTC
CDR3aa: CASSYGGTGGPWNYGYTF
j_gene: TRBJ1-2
d_gene: TRBD1
abundance: many
v_gene: TRBV6-5